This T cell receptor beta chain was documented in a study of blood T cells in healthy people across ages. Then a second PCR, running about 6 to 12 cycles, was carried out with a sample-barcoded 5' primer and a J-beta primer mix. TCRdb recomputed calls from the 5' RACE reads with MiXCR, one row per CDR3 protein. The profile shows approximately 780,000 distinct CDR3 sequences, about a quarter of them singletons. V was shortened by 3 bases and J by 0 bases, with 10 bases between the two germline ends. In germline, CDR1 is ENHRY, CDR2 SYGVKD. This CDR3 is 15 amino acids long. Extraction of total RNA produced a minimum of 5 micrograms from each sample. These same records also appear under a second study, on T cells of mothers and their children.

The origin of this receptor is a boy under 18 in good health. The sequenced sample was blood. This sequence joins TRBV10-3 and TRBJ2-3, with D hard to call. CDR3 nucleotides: TGTGCCATCAGTGAATGGGCAGCTAGCACAGATACGCAGTATTTT. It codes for CAISEWAASTDTQYF.